These 7 T cell receptor beta chains share one sample of origin, sequenced in a study of T cells in Graves' hyperthyroidism and ophthalmopathy. What was amplified from RNA transcripts were TCR beta CDR3 regions. The study used the HTBI primer set for a first-round RT-PCR of the TCR CDR3. TCRdb used MiXCR to reprocess the multiplex PCR reads, holding one entry per CDR3 protein. The table includes a few hundred thousand distinct CDR3 sequences, more than 12% detected once. Sequenced material: blood. Every receptor here comes from a woman in her thirties with Graves' hyperthyroidism.

V is TRBV5-1 and J is TRBJ2-7; TRBD1 matches at 8 bases. Germline trimming cut 2 bases from V and 0 bases from J; bases unmatched to any gene: 4. This CDR3 is built from 15 residues. CDR1 SGHRS and CDR2 YFSETQ come from the germline V gene. The CDR3 region is CASSLTGGYSYEQYF. The DNA for the CDR3 is TGCGCCAGCAGCTTAACAGGGGGTTACTCCTACGAGCAGTACTTC.

This rearrangement joins TRBV7-9 to TRBJ2-1; D unclear. The CDR3 runs 16 residues. V gave up 7 bases and J gave up 0 bases, with 16 bases separating them. Germline CDR1 is SEHNR and CDR2 is FQNEAQ (reference sequence). CDR3 coding DNA: TGTGCCAGCACCCTTTATTTTAAGCGCTCCTACAATGAGCAGTTCTTC. Its protein product is CASTLYFKRSYNEQFF.

As regards this clonotype: A clone one base away is much larger, so this may be a read error. The chain carries TRBV28 and TRBJ2-1; D unclear. CDR1 and CDR2 (germline): MDHEN, SYDVKM. The CDR3 spans 14 residues. This CDR3 is CASRATSSYNEQLF. The DNA of the CDR3 is TGTGCCAGCAGAGCAACGAGCTCCTACAATGAGCAGCTCTTC.

This clonotype has more than one count but fewer than ten. The rearrangement joins TRBV29-1 to TRBJ2-1, with TRBD2 matching 9 bases. Germline CDR1 SQVTM, CDR2 ANQGSEA. This CDR3 has 16 residues. Germline trimming cut 8 bases from V and 0 bases from J; bases unmatched to any gene: 11. The CDR3 DNA reads as TGCAGCTCCTTGAGCGGGGGGCTTAGCTCCTACAATGAGCAGTTCTTC. Protein product: CSSLSGGLSSYNEQFF.

The V gene is TRBV20-1, the J gene TRBJ1-5; weak D call: TRBD1 (5 bases). In germline, CDR1 is DFQATT, CDR2 SNEGSKA (reference sequence). Trimming stripped 1 base from V and 0 bases from J, with 7 bases between. This CDR3 is 14 amino acids long. The DNA of the CDR3 is TGCAGTGCTAGAGCCGGGACTAGCAATCAGCCCCAGCATTTT. Translated, it gives CSARAGTSNQPQHF.

This clonotype appeared a few times. The chain couples TRBV5-4 to TRBJ2-3; D is ambiguous. The germline V gene has CDR1 SGHNT and CDR2 YYREEE (reference sequence). This CDR3 region has 14 residues. Trimming took 4 bases from V and 2 from J, leaving 11 bases between them. CDR3 DNA: TGTGCCAGCAGCAGAGAGGCGAACACAGATACGCAGTATTTT. Translation: CASSREANTDTQYF.

This clonotype has ten or more counts. The chain is built from TRBV11-2 and TRBJ2-1; D unresolved. This CDR3 is 15 amino acids long. V was trimmed by 4 bases and J by 0 bases, leaving 10 bases between them. CDR1 is SGHAT and CDR2 is FQNNGV in the germline V gene. The CDR3 sequence: CASSSEAASYNEQFF. Here the CDR3 DNA reads TGTGCCAGCAGCTCCGAGGCGGCCTCCTACAATGAGCAGTTCTTC.